Each of the 11 T cell receptor beta chains below was sequenced from the same sample in a study of CD8 T cells in ankylosing spondylitis. MiXCR, run by TCRdb on the 5' RACE reads, gives a single entry per CDR3 protein. The data show around 150,000 distinct CDR3 sequences, 7.3% seen once. Sequenced sample: blood, either unsorted or a sorted T cell fraction (not recorded which). Source of these receptors: a female donor with ankylosing spondylitis or in good health (not recorded which).

This clonotype showed up just a few times. V and J are TRBV23-1 and TRBJ2-1; D might be TRBD1 (6 bases). TRBV23-1 is labeled an ORF, and its function is uncertain. Trimming took 6 bases from V and 7 from J, leaving 16 bases between them. The CDR3 has 14 residues. CDR3 protein: CASRQGIIRNEQFF. The DNA for the CDR3 is TGCGCCAGCAGACAGGGTATTATCAGAAATGAGCAGTTCTTC.

The V and J genes are TRBV7-2 and TRBJ2-2; D might be TRBD1 (6 bases). Trimming cost V 0 bases and J 6 bases, with 11 bases left between them. The CDR3 runs 15 residues. Germline V lookup: CDR1 SGHTA, CDR2 FQGNSA. For the CDR3, the DNA is TGTGCCAGCAGCTTAGCTGTCGGACAGCCCGGGGAGCTGTTTTTT. This encodes CASSLAVGQPGELFF.

This clonotype was counted at least ten times. This chain connects TRBV7-9 to TRBJ1-2; 9 nucleotides agree with TRBD1. Trimming removed 5 bases from V and 7 bases from J; junction bases left unmatched: 5. The CDR3 has 13 residues. The V gene's germline CDR1 is SEHNR and CDR2 FQNEAQ (reference sequence). This CDR3 is CASSANRGPGYTF. For the CDR3, the DNA is TGTGCCAGCAGCGCGAACAGGGGGCCTGGCTACACCTTC.

This clonotype was observed at least ten times. This chain's CDR3 is CASSLFQPDGYTF. DNA for the CDR3: TGTGCCAGCAGCTTATTCCAGCCTGATGGCTACACCTTC. The rearrangement joins TRBV7-9 to TRBJ1-2; D not resolved. Germline-derived CDR1 and CDR2 are SEHNR and FQNEAQ (reference sequence). V dropped 2 bases and J dropped 6 bases, with 10 bases sitting between them. This CDR3 spans 13 amino acids.

This clonotype was observed at least ten times. V is TRBV5-1 and J is TRBJ2-3; D is unclear. The CDR3 extends over 14 amino acids. The germline CDR1 and CDR2 sequences are SGHRS and YFSETQ. V shed 0 bases and J shed 2 bases, with 7 bases lying between them. In DNA form, the CDR3 reads TGCGCCAGCAGCTTGGTCCTATTCACAGATACGCAGTATTTT. This sequence encodes CASSLVLFTDTQYF.

The table lists this clonotype with many counts. The chain is built from TRBV6-1 and TRBJ1-1; D is ambiguous. CDR3 length: 12 residues. The V and J ends lost 6 bases and 1 base respectively, with 6 bases between them. Germline V gene data show CDR1 as MNHNS and CDR2 as SASEGT. In nucleotides, the CDR3 is TGTGCCAGCAGGTGGAGGAACACTGAAGCTTTCTTT. Translation gives CASRWRNTEAFF.

In its sample, this clonotype was seen many times. The chain combines TRBV12-3 or TRBV12-4 with TRBJ1-1, with 7 bases matching TRBD1. CDR3 length: 12 amino acids. V lost 5 bases and J lost 6; bases outside the gene matches: 3. Here the CDR3 reads CASSLGGSEAFF. CDR3 in DNA: TGTGCCAGCAGTCTAGGGGGCTCTGAAGCTTTCTTT.

This clonotype was counted at least ten times. The V and J genes are TRBV12-3 or TRBV12-4 and TRBJ2-7; possible D gene TRBD1, 6 bases. This CDR3 spans 13 amino acids. Between the trimmed V and J ends, which lost 5 bases and 6 bases, there was a span of 14 bases. The chain's CDR3 is CASSTLQGSEQYF. The CDR3 DNA reads as TGTGCCAGCAGTACTTTACAGGGCTCCGAGCAGTACTTC.

The table lists this clonotype with many counts. This chain links TRBV3-1 with TRBJ2-7; 8 nucleotides align to TRBD2. Germline V gene lookup returns CDR1 LGHDT and CDR2 YNNKEL (reference sequence). Trimming cost V 5 bases and J 4 bases; bases outside gene matches: 7. This CDR3 spans 14 amino acids. The CDR3, as DNA: TGTGCCAGCAGCACGGGACTAGAGGTGTACGAGCAGTACTTC. It yields the protein CASSTGLEVYEQYF.

This clonotype was detected ten times or more. V is TRBV9 and J is TRBJ2-3; no reliable D call. The germline CDR1 and CDR2 sequences are SGDLS and YYNGEE. Trimming cost V 2 bases and J 0 bases, with 10 bases left between them. This CDR3 has 15 amino acids. CDR3 nucleotide sequence: TGTGCCAGCAGCGTGGATCCGCTTAGCACAGATACGCAGTATTTT. This codes for CASSVDPLSTDTQYF.

Notes on this clonotype: The junction does not match germline at one end; this may be a read error. The V and J genes are TRBV11-3 and TRBJ1-1; TRBD1 is a possible D gene (5 bases). The CDR3 has 13 amino acids. Germline CDR1 SGHNT, CDR2 YENEEA. The CDR3 spells CASSFGGNTVAFF. CDR3 bases: TGTGCCAGCAGCTTTGGGGGAAACACTGTAGCTTTCTTT.